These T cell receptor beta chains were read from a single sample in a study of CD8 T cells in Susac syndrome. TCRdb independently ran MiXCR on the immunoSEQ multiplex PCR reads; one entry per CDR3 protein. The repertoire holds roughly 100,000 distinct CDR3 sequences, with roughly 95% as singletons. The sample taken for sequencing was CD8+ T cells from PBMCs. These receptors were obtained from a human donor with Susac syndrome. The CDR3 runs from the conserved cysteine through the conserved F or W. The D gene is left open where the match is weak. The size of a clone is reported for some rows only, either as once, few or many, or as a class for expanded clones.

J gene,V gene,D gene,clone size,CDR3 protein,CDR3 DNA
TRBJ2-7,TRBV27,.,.,CASSLDPRLDEQYF,TGTGCCAGCAGTTTAGATCCCCGGTTGGACGAGCAGTACTTC
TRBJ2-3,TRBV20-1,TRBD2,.,CSATLRLAGGTDTQYF,TGCAGTGCTACCCTCCGACTAGCGGGGGGCACAGATACGCAGTATTTT
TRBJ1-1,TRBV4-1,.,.,CASSQRGTPEAFF,TGCGCCAGCAGCCAACGAGGGACCCCTGAAGCTTTCTTT
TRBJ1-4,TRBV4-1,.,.,CASSQDPVVTNEKLFF,TGCGCCAGCAGCCAAGATCCTGTGGTAACTAATGAAAAACTGTTTTTT
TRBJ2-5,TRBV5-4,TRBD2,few,CASSFPGGETQYF,TGTGCCAGCAGCTTCCCCGGGGGGGAGACCCAGTACTTC
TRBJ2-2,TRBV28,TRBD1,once,CASRNTWDRDTGELFF,TGTGCCAGCAGGAACACTTGGGACAGAGACACCGGGGAGCTGTTTTTT
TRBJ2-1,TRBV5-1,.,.,CASSPSRSEQFF,TGCGCCAGCAGCCCTTCCCGGAGTGAGCAGTTCTTC
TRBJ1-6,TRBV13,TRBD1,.,CASSPGTETYSPLHF,TGTGCCAGCAGCCCCGGGACAGAGACTTATTCACCCCTCCACTTT
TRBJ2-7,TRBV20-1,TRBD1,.,CSARGGTAYEQYF,TGCAGTGCTAGAGGTGGGACAGCCTACGAGCAGTACTTC
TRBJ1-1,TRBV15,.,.,CATSRDGPYAEAFF,TGTGCCACCAGCAGAGACGGCCCGTACGCTGAAGCTTTCTTT
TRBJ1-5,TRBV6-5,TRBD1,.,CASSRTGASNQPQHF,TGTGCCAGCAGCCGAACAGGGGCGAGCAATCAGCCCCAGCATTTT
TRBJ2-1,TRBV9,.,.,CASSVEGDNEQFF,TGTGCCAGCAGCGTAGAGGGGGACAATGAGCAGTTCTTC
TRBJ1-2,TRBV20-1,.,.,CSARGTGSNYGYTF,TGCAGTGCTAGAGGTACCGGGAGCAACTATGGCTACACCTTC
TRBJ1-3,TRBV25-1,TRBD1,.,CASSPDRATGNTIYF,TGTGCCAGCTCGCCTGACAGGGCAACTGGAAACACCATATATTTT
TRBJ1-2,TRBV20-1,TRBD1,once,CSAIESGGAIDGYTF,TGCAGTGCTATAGAGTCAGGGGGCGCAATCGATGGCTACACCTTC
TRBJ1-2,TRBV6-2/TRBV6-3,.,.,CASSYSTRNYGYTF,TGTGCCAGCAGTTACTCGACTAGGAACTATGGCTACACCTTC
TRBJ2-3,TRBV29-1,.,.,CSVEVGAGITDTQYF,TGCAGCGTTGAAGTAGGGGCTGGGATCACAGATACGCAGTATTTT
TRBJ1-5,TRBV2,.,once,CASLRALNSNQPQHF,TGTGCCAGCCTCCGGGCCCTCAATAGCAATCAGCCCCAGCATTTT
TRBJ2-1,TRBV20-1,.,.,CSAREDEQFF,TGCAGTGCTAGAGAGGATGAGCAGTTCTTC
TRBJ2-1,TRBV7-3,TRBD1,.,CASSSTGQVSYNEQFF,TGTGCCAGCAGCTCGACCGGACAGGTCTCCTACAATGAGCAGTTCTTC
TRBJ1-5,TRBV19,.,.,CASSTLQGRNQPQHF,TGTGCCAGTAGTACTCTCCAGGGCCGCAATCAGCCCCAGCATTTT
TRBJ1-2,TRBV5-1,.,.,CASSSEELSYGYTF,TGCGCCAGCAGCTCGGAAGAACTAAGCTATGGCTACACCTTC
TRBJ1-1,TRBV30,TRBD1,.,CAWTGQGARTEAFF,TGTGCCTGGACAGGACAGGGGGCGAGGACTGAAGCTTTCTTT
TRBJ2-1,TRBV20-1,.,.,CSAREGNEQFF,TGCAGTGCTAGAGAAGGGAATGAGCAGTTCTTC
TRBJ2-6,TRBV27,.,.,CASSLRQVTSGANVLTF,TGTGCCAGCAGTTTACGACAGGTAACTTCTGGGGCCAACGTCCTGACTTTC
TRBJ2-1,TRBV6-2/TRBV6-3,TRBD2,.,CASRYSGGASNEQFF,TGTGCCAGCAGGTATAGCGGGGGGGCTTCCAATGAGCAGTTCTTC
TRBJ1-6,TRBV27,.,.,CASRGGPRQLTYNSPLHF,TGTGCCAGCAGGGGGGGGCCTAGGCAGCTAACCTATAATTCACCCCTCCACTTT
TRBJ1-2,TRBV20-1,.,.,CSARDNQPYGYTF,TGCAGTGCTAGAGATAACCAGCCCTATGGCTACACCTTC
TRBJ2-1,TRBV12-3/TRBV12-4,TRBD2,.,CASSSTLGGNEQFF,TGTGCCAGCAGTTCCACACTCGGGGGGAATGAGCAGTTCTTC
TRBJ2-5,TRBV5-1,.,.,CASTGAPGAQETQYF,TGCGCCAGCACGGGGGCCCCAGGGGCCCAAGAGACCCAGTACTTC